These 2 T cell receptor beta chains came from one sample sequenced in a study of blood T cells in healthy people across ages. PCR was performed a second time for about 7 to 11 cycles using a sample-barcoded 5' primer and a J-beta primer mix. TCRdb passed the 5' RACE reads through MiXCR, listing each CDR3 protein once. The table includes 800,000 to 950,000 distinct CDR3 sequences, almost 30% detected once. These data were also reused for a study on T cells of mothers and their children.

The sequencing input was blood. The receptors were gathered from a woman between 40 and 55 years old in good health.

This clonotype appeared once. A read error may be the cause here, since a much bigger clone is one base away. The chain couples TRBV20-1 to TRBJ2-7; possibly TRBD1 or TRBD2 for D (6 bases each). The closer fit of TRBJ2-5 to the DNA end suggests the J call may be wrong. The CDR3 covers 14 residues. Germline V gene lookup returns CDR1 DFQATT and CDR2 SNEGSKA (reference sequence). The CDR3 reads CSARVPKGGETQYF. The CDR3 DNA follows: TGCAGTGCTAGAGTCCCCAAGGGGGGCGAGACCCAGTACTTC.

The sample holds many counts of this clonotype. This rearrangement joins TRBV24-1 to TRBJ2-7, with TRBD2 as a possible D gene (5 bases). Germline V CDR1 and CDR2: KGHDR, SFDVKD. This CDR3 spans 11 amino acids. Between the trimmed V and J ends, which lost 5 bases and 4 bases, there was a span of 5 bases. The CDR3 DNA reads as TGTGCCACCAGTGCGGGGTACGAGCAGTACTTC. Residues: CATSAGYEQYF.